This T cell receptor (beta chain) comes out of a study of lymphopenia after photon versus proton radiotherapy. V gave up 11 bases and J gave up 1 base, with 14 bases separating them. The CDR3 is 13 residues long. CDR1 KGHSH and CDR2 LQKENI come from the germline V gene. The repertoire was sequenced with immunoSEQ multiplex PCR; TCRdb's copy has only in-frame clones and lacks some. The data hold 150,000 to 200,000 clones, with approximately 86% observed a single time. The sequence derives from a man aged 50-60 years with gastric cancer. The source material was peripheral blood, sampled from a patient treated with photon-based radiotherapy. This sequence joins TRBV18 and TRBJ1-1, with D perhaps TRBD1 (5 bases). This CDR3 is CAVEVGENTEAFF. The CDR3 nucleotides read TGTGCCGTCGAAGTGGGGGAGAACACTGAAGCTTTCTTT.